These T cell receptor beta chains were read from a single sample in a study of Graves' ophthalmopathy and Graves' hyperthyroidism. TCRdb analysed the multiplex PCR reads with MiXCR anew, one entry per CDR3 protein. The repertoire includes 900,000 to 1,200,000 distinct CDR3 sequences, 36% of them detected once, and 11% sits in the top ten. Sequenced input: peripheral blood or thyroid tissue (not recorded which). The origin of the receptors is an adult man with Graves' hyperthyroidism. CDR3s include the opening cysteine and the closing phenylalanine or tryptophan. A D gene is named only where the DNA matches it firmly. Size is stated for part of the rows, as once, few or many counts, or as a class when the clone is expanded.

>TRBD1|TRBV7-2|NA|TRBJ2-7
TGCGCCAGCAGCCAATGGACAGGGGGTTTCGAGCAGTACTTC
CASSQWTGGFEQYF
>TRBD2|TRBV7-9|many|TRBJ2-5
TGTGCCAGCAGCTCGACTAGCGGGAGGATCCAGACCCAGTACTTC
CASSSTSGRIQTQYF
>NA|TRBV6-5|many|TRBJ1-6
TGTGCCAGCAGTCGCACAGGGCCGAACGGTTCACCCCTCCACTTT
CASSRTGPNGSPLHF
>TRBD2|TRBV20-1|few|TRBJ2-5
TGCAGTGCTAGCCCCCCGGGACTAGCGGGAGGGCTGAAGACCCAGTACTTC
CSASPPGLAGGLKTQYF
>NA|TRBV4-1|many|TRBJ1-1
TGCGCCAGCAGCCAAGGGATGGGCACTGAAGCTTTCTTT
CASSQGMGTEAFF
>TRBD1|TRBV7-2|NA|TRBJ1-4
TGTGCCAGCAGCGTTAGGGGGCTTGAAAAACTGTTTTTT
CASSVRGLEKLFF
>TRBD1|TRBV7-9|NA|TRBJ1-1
TGTGCCAGCAGCTTATCCAGGGGGGACACTGAAGCTTTCTTT
CASSLSRGDTEAFF
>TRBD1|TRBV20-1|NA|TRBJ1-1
TGCAGTGCCACGACAGGGGGCGTTATTGAAGCTTTCTTT
CSATTGGVIEAFF
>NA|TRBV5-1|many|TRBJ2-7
TGCGCCAGCAGCTTGGCCGGCCTATCGGCCTACGAGCAGTACTTC
CASSLAGLSAYEQYF
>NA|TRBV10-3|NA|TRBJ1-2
TGTGCCATCAGTGAAGGTTCCCAGACGGACGTCTACACCTTC
CAISEGSQTDVYTF
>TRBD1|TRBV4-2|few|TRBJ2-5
TGTGCCAGCAGCTCCCCCCCACAGGGGGGAGAGACCCAGTACTTC
CASSSPPQGGETQYF
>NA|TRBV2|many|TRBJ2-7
TGTGCCAGCAATCAGGACATTTCCTACGAGCAGTACTTC
CASNQDISYEQYF
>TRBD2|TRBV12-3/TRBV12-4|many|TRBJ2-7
TGTGCCAGCAGGTCGGGACTAGCGGGAGCGGGTTACGAGCAGTACTTC
CASRSGLAGAGYEQYF
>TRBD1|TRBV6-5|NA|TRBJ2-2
TGTGCCAGCAGAGCACAGGGGTTCACCGGGGAGCTGGTTTTT
CASRAQGFTGELVF
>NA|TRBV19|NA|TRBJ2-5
TGTGCCAGTAGGGGGATTGGCCAAGAGACCCAGTACTTC
CASRGIGQETQYF
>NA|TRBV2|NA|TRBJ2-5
NA
CACSARGAKETQYF
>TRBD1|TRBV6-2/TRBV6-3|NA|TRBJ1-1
TGTGCCAGCAGTAGCCGGGACAGTATTAGGACTGAAGCTTTCTTT
CASSSRDSIRTEAFF
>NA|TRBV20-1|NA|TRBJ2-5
TGCAGTGCTGAGATGGGGGGGGGGGCCAGGGAGACCCAGTACTTC
CSAEMGGGARETQYF
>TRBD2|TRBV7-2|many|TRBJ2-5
TGTGCCAGCAGCGTGCGCTCTAGCGGGGGGTACCAAGAGACCCAGTACTTC
CASSVRSSGGYQETQYF
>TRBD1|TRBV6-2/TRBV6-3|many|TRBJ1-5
TGTGCCAGCAGCTCCGGACAGGGGGACTATCAGCCCCAGCATTTT
CASSSGQGDYQPQHF
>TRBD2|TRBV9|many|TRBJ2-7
TGTGCCAGCAGCGTAAATCCGGGACTACCCTACGAGCAGTACTTC
CASSVNPGLPYEQYF
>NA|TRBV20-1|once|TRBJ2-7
TGCAGTGCTGGGGTTAGCGGCTACGAGCAGTACTTC
CSAGVSGYEQYF
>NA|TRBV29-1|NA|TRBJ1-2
TGCAGCGTTACGGGGGCAAGGGAGGGTGGCTACACCTTC
CSVTGAREGGYTF
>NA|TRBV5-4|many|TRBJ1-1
TGTGCCAGCAGCTTTGTAGGGAACACTGAAGCTTTCTTT
CASSFVGNTEAFF
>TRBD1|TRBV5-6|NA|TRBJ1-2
TGTGTCAGCAGCTCTACAGGGGGCTATGGCTACACCTTC
CVSSSTGGYGYTF
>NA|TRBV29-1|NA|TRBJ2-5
TGCAGCGTGATCACTGATGGGGCGGAAGAGACCCAGTACTTC
CSVITDGAEETQYF
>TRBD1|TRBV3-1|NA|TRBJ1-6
TGTGCCAGCAGCCCAATGGTGGGGACAGGGATTACCAGAAATTCACCCCTCCACTTT
CASSPMVGTGITRNSPLHF
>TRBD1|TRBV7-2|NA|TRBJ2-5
TGTGCCAGCAGCCCGACAGGGGCGAAAGAGACCCAGTACTTC
CASSPTGAKETQYF
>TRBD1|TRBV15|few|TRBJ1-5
TGTGCTACCGGACAGGGGGTGTTCAATCAGCCCCAGCATTTT
CATGQGVFNQPQHF
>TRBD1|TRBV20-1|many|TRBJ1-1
TGCAGTGCCCTGGTAGGGGGCAACACTGAAGCTTTCTTT
CSALVGGNTEAFF
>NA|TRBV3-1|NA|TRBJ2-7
TGTGCCAGCAGCCAAGGGACAGCTCGCGAGCAGTACTTC
CASSQGTAREQYF